These 29 T cell receptor beta chains share one sample of origin, sequenced in a study of T cell repertoires in cytomegalovirus infection. TCRdb passed the reads through MiXCR, listing each CDR3 protein once. Of roughly 760,000 distinct CDR3 sequences listed, 35% to 45% are singletons. Sequences were obtained from PBMCs. The receptor source for this set is a human donor in good health (CMV status not recorded). Some clones in this sample may be carry-over from other donors' samples.

The V gene is TRBV20-1, the J gene TRBJ2-6; the match to TRBD1 covers 10 bases. This CDR3 is 20 amino acids long. The V segment lost 1 base and the J segment 3 bases; nucleotides outside the gene matches: 15. CDR1 is DFQATT and CDR2 is SNEGSKA in the germline V gene (reference sequence). The DNA for the CDR3 is TGCAGTGCTAGAGCCTACCGGGACAGGGGTAGATGGGGTGGGGCCAACGTCCTGACTTTC. As protein: CSARAYRDRGRWGGANVLTF.

The chain uses TRBV29-1 and TRBJ1-2; D is undetermined. Trimming pared 3 bases from V and 3 bases from J, leaving 14 bases between. The CDR3 runs 14 residues. The germline CDR1 and CDR2 sequences are SQVTM and ANQGSEA. CDR3 amino acids: CSVDMGYPHYGYTF. Written as DNA, the CDR3 is TGCAGCGTTGATATGGGGTACCCTCACTATGGCTACACCTTC.

The genes are TRBV5-6 and TRBJ2-7, with 7 bases fitting TRBD1. V shed 3 bases and J 0 bases; nucleotides not matched to a gene: 6. Germline-derived CDR1 and CDR2 are SGHDT and YYEEEE. There are 15 residues in the CDR3. CDR3 coding DNA: TGTGCCAGCAGCTCGACGGGACAGAGCTCCTACGAGCAGTACTTC. This encodes CASSSTGQSSYEQYF.

The chain couples TRBV6-8 to TRBJ1-1; D is undetermined. Germline lookup yields CDR1 MNHGY and CDR2 SAAAGT. Trimming left V 10 bases short and J 0 bases short, with 12 bases between. The CDR3 length is 13 residues. This chain's CDR3 is CAIRRALNTEAFF. CDR3 nucleotides: TGTGCCATCCGAAGGGCCTTGAACACTGAAGCTTTCTTT.

This clonotype has more than one count but fewer than ten. V and J are TRBV12-3 or TRBV12-4 and TRBJ2-3; perhaps TRBD2 as D (6 bases). The CDR3 is 15 amino acids. Trimming took 3 bases from V and 3 from J, leaving 13 bases between them. The DNA for the CDR3 is TGTGCCAGCAGTTTGGTTGGCGGGAAGACAGATACGCAGTATTTT. This sequence encodes CASSLVGGKTDTQYF.

The chain recombines TRBV5-1 with TRBJ2-6, with D possibly being TRBD1 or TRBD2 (5 bases each). This CDR3 is 18 amino acids long. Germline loops: CDR1 SGHRS, CDR2 YFSETQ. The germline V and J ends were trimmed by 1 base and 0 bases, with 14 bases remaining between them. In DNA, the CDR3 is TGCGCCAGCAGCTTGTTCGCAGGGAGACGCTCTGGGGCCAACGTCCTGACTTTC. This translates into CASSLFAGRRSGANVLTF.

This chain uses TRBV19 with TRBJ2-5; perhaps D is TRBD1 or TRBD2 (5 bases each). This CDR3 comprises 15 residues. Germline assignment: CDR1 LNHDA and CDR2 SQIVND (reference sequence). V shed 6 bases and J shed 1 base, with 15 bases lying between them. As DNA, the CDR3 is TGTGCCAGTAGACCTCTCGGGGACGGCCAAGAGACCCAGTACTTC. The encoded protein is CASRPLGDGQETQYF. The full variable domain, its missing parts supplied by reference TRBV19 and TRBJ2-5, is DGGITQSPKYLFRKEGQNVTLSCEQNLNHDAMYWYRQDPGQGLRLIYYSQIVNDFQKGDIAEGYSVSREKKESFPLTVTSAQKNPTAFYLCASRPLGDGQETQYFGPGTRLLVL.

The chain has TRBV6-2 or TRBV6-3 and TRBJ2-3, with D possibly matching TRBD2 (6 bases). This CDR3 contains 15 residues. Germline CDR1 and CDR2: MNHEY and SVGEGT. Between the trimmed V and J ends, which lost 0 bases and 4 bases, there was a span of 11 bases. The CDR3 nucleotides are TGTGCCAGCAGTTACTCGCGGGATGGGGCAGATACGCAGTATTTT. This encodes CASSYSRDGADTQYF.

This clonotype appeared a single time. DNA for the CDR3: TGCGCCACAAAAGGGGGACAGGGGGCTTCATGGACTGAAGCTTTCTTT. Amino acid sequence: CATKGGQGASWTEAFF. The chain has TRBV5-1 and TRBJ1-1; 12 bases are a match to TRBD1. The germline V gene encodes CDR1 SGHRS and CDR2 YFSETQ. The CDR3 extends over 16 amino acids. The junction had 14 bases not matched to a gene; V was cut back by 9 bases and J by 5 bases.

This clonotype was recorded a few times. The V and J genes are TRBV7-6 and TRBJ2-2; D assignment may be TRBD1 or TRBD2 (6 bases each). CDR1 SGHVS and CDR2 FNYEAQ come from the germline V gene. V lost 3 bases to trimming and J lost 5 bases, with 13 bases between them. CDR3 length equals 15 residues. Here the CDR3 reads CASSFRGRGTGELFF. The CDR3 coding sequence is TGTGCCAGCAGCTTTCGGGGGCGCGGGACCGGGGAGCTGTTTTTT. Supplemented by reference TRBV7-6 and TRBJ2-2, the full variable domain reads GAGVSQSPRYKVTKRGQDVALRCDPISGHVSLYWYRQALGQGPEFLTYFNYEAQQDKSGLPNDRFSAERPEGSISTLTIQRTEQRDSAMYRCASSFRGRGTGELFFGEGSRLTVL.

The J gene is TRBJ2-5, the V gene TRBV29-1, with 7 bases identical to TRBD1. CDR3 length: 14 amino acids. Germline CDR1 reads SQVTM; CDR2 reads ANQGSEA. Trimming removed 6 bases from V and 3 bases from J; junction bases left unmatched: 10. The CDR3 is CSVYRGESKETQYF. In nucleotides, the CDR3 is TGCAGCGTCTACAGGGGTGAATCGAAAGAGACCCAGTACTTC.

This clonotype occurred a few times. The chain has TRBV24-1 and TRBJ2-2; TRBD1 aligns across 11 bases. In germline, CDR1 is KGHDR, CDR2 SFDVKD. The CDR3 contains 16 residues. With V trimmed by 4 bases and J by 5 bases, 5 bases remained unmatched. The CDR3 DNA sequence: TGTGCCACCAGTGACTCCGGGACAGGGGGGACCGGGGAGCTGTTTTTT. It codes for CATSDSGTGGTGELFF.

This clonotype was counted only a few times. V usage is TRBV6-6 and J usage is TRBJ1-1; D gene unclear. CDR3 size: 15 residues. The ends were cut back, 0 bases at V and 0 bases at J, with 8 bases in the middle. Germline V gene sequence: CDR1 MNHNY, CDR2 SVGAGI (reference sequence). CDR3 loop: CASSYSFVMNTEAFF. The CDR3 DNA follows: TGTGCCAGCAGTTACTCCTTTGTCATGAACACTGAAGCTTTCTTT.

This clonotype was observed a few times. The chain recombines TRBV2 with TRBJ2-5; D tentatively fits TRBD1 or TRBD2 (5 bases each). Germline V CDR1 and CDR2: SNHLY, FYNNEI. This CDR3 spans 17 amino acids. V was trimmed by 1 base and J by 1 base, leaving 16 bases between them. The CDR3, as DNA: TGTGCCAGCAGTGAAGAGGTCTGGGGGAACTTCCAAGAGACCCAGTACTTC. This gives the protein CASSEEVWGNFQETQYF.

The gene calls are TRBV27 and TRBJ1-1, with 7 bases aligning to TRBD1. The CDR3 loop spans 14 amino acids. The ends lost 3 bases at V and 3 bases at J; junction bases unmatched: 4. Germline V gene sequence: CDR1 MNHEY, CDR2 SMNVEV (reference sequence). CDR3 sequence (DNA): TGTGCCAGCAGTTTCAGGGGGTCGTACACTGAAGCTTTCTTT. Its protein is CASSFRGSYTEAFF.

Many counts were recorded for this clonotype. The chain couples TRBV7-2 to TRBJ2-2, with TRBD1 identical over 8 bases. The V gene end was trimmed by 0 bases and the J gene end by 7 bases; junction bases not matched to a gene: 10. The CDR3 extends over 17 amino acids. The germline V gene has CDR1 SGHTA and CDR2 FQGNSA. CDR3 nucleotide sequence: TGTGCCAGCAGCTTAGCGCCTTGGGACAGGAGGGGCGGGGAGCTGTTTTTT. Its protein product is CASSLAPWDRRGGELFF.

The rearrangement links TRBV2 to TRBJ1-1, with unresolved D. The V end lost 2 bases, the J end lost 10 bases, and 8 bases lay between the germline ends. Germline lookup yields CDR1 SNHLY and CDR2 FYNNEI. This CDR3 contains 11 residues. This chain's CDR3 is CASSERSVAFF. The CDR3 DNA reads TGTGCCAGCAGTGAAAGGTCGGTAGCTTTCTTT.

J is TRBJ2-1 and V is TRBV28; TRBD2 matches 12 bases. V gave up 6 bases and J gave up 15 bases; unmatched junction bases: 3. The CDR3 consists of 11 residues. Germline CDR1 reads MDHEN; CDR2 reads SYDVKM. In nucleotides, the CDR3 is TGTGCCAGCAGACTAGCGGGAGGTCTGTTCTTC. Translated, it gives CASRLAGGLFF. Based on the CDR3 plus reference TRBV28 and TRBJ2-1, the full variable domain is DVKVTQSSRYLVKRTGEKVFLECVQDMDHENMFWYRQDPGLGLRLIYFSYDVKMKEKGDIPEGYSVSREKKERFSLILESASTNQTSMYLCASRLAGGLFFGPGTRLTVL.

This clonotype was found many times. The V gene is TRBV7-9, the J gene TRBJ2-7, with D perhaps TRBD2 (6 bases). Trimming left V 4 bases short and J 2 bases short, with 15 bases between. The CDR3 sequence is 15 residues long. Germline V gives CDR1 SEHNR, CDR2 FQNEAQ (reference sequence). The CDR3 DNA reads TGTGCCAGCAGCTCCCGAAGGAGGGACGCCTACGAGCAGTACTTC. It specifies CASSSRRRDAYEQYF.

This clonotype was observed a few times. This sequence joins TRBV20-1 and TRBJ1-5; TRBD1 agrees at 9 bases. V gave up 2 bases and J gave up 2 bases; unmatched junction bases: 7. CDR3 length: 16 amino acids. Germline lookup yields CDR1 DFQATT and CDR2 SNEGSKA (reference sequence). The CDR3 reads CSARRRDREGNQPQHF. CDR3 DNA: TGCAGTGCTAGACGCCGGGACAGGGAGGGCAATCAGCCCCAGCATTTT.

This clonotype came up many times. This chain joins TRBV7-2 and TRBJ2-3; TRBD2 matches 14 bases. CDR1 and CDR2 (germline): SGHTA, FQGNSA. CDR3 size: 20 residues. The J segment lost 0 bases and the V segment lost 5 bases, leaving 13 bases of the junction unmatched. CDR3: CASSLAGTSGRSWSTDTQYF. CDR3 DNA: TGTGCCAGCAGCCTCGCCGGGACTAGCGGGAGAAGTTGGAGCACAGATACGCAGTATTTT.

This sequence joins TRBV12-3 or TRBV12-4 and TRBJ1-2, with 8 positions matching TRBD1. This CDR3 is built from 16 residues. J lost 4 bases, V lost 0 bases, and 7 bases had no gene match. The CDR3 reads CASSLARGTGPYGYTF. In nucleotides, the CDR3 is TGTGCCAGCAGTTTAGCGCGGGGGACAGGACCCTATGGCTACACCTTC.

This clonotype turned up a few times. The gene calls are TRBV5-6 and TRBJ2-5; 9 bases match TRBD2. CDR3 length: 16 amino acids. Per the germline V gene, CDR1 is SGHDT and CDR2 is YYEEEE. V lost 1 base and J lost 2; bases outside the gene matches: 6. CDR3 nucleotide sequence: TGTGCCAGCAGCTTGTTTAGCGGGAGCCAACAAGAGACCCAGTACTTC. This encodes CASSLFSGSQQETQYF.

This clonotype was observed many times. The V gene is TRBV12-3 or TRBV12-4, the J gene TRBJ1-2; 7 nucleotides match TRBD1. The CDR3 sequence is 12 residues long. V was pared by 5 bases and J by 4 bases, with 1 base of the junction left unmatched. The CDR3 sequence is CASSGDSYGYTF. CDR3 sequence (DNA): TGTGCCAGCAGTGGGGACAGCTATGGCTACACCTTC.

On this clonotype: This is likely a read error, given that the CDR3 carries no conserved phenylalanine or tryptophan at its end. The chain couples TRBV7-8 to TRBJ2-1; TRBD1 matches 8 bases. Unmatched junction bases numbered 2, after V lost 3 bases and J lost 4 bases. The germline V gene encodes CDR1 SGHVS and CDR2 FQNEAQ. This CDR3 region has 14 residues. CDR3 protein: CASSLDRAYNEQFL. CDR3 nucleotides: TGTGCCAGCAGCTTGGACAGGGCTTACAATGAGCAGTTCTTA.

The V call is TRBV7-9, the J call TRBJ2-5; D tentatively fits TRBD1 or TRBD2 (5 bases each). V dropped 2 bases and J dropped 4 bases, with 14 bases sitting between them. The CDR3 sequence is 15 residues long. Germline-derived CDR1 and CDR2 are SEHNR and FQNEAQ (reference sequence). CDR3 protein: CASSLPPGSRETQYF. DNA of the CDR3: TGTGCCAGCAGCTTACCTCCAGGGAGTAGAGAGACCCAGTACTTC.

This clonotype was seen more than once but under ten times. The chain combines TRBV28 with TRBJ2-5, with 7 bases identical to TRBD2. The germline V gene has CDR1 MDHEN and CDR2 SYDVKM. After removal of 3 bases from V and 5 bases from J, the junction contained 9 bases not matched to a gene. The CDR3 loop spans 15 amino acids. CDR3 protein: CASSLPVGGGETQYF. As DNA, the CDR3 is TGTGCCAGCAGTTTGCCTGTTGGGGGAGGGGAGACCCAGTACTTC.

The chain combines TRBV12-3 or TRBV12-4 with TRBJ2-3; D is uncertain. The CDR3 spans 15 residues. With 3 bases removed from V and 0 bases from J, the gap between germline ends came to 10 bases. CDR3 in amino acids: CASSFITISTDTQYF. In nucleotides, the CDR3 is TGTGCCAGCAGTTTTATAACTATAAGCACAGATACGCAGTATTTT.

V and J are TRBV5-1 and TRBJ1-2, with 11 bases identical to TRBD1. This CDR3 spans 17 amino acids. V lost 3 bases and J lost 0; bases outside the gene matches: 7. Germline V CDR1 and CDR2: SGHRS, YFSETQ. CDR3: CASSSGQGVSPNYGYTF. In nucleotides, the CDR3 is TGCGCCAGCAGCTCGGGACAGGGGGTAAGCCCTAACTATGGCTACACCTTC.